These 2 T cell receptor beta chains were sequenced from one sample in a study of shared clonotypes between healthy human individuals. TCRdb's copy holds only in-frame clones and misses some; the assay was immunoSEQ multiplex PCR. The table has roughly 1,600,000 clones, just under 99% seen once. Sequenced: naive CD4+ T cells sorted from blood. Subset specified: CD45RA+ positively selected. The source is a young man in good health.

V gene TRBV5-1 combines with J gene TRBJ2-7, with 11 bases matching TRBD2. With 3 bases clipped from V and 6 bases from J, the junction kept 2 bases outside the gene matches. The CDR3 loop spans 13 amino acids. Germline V gene sequence: CDR1 SGHRS, CDR2 YFSETQ. The CDR3 region is CASSSGTSGEQYF. CDR3 DNA: TGCGCCAGCAGCTCCGGGACTAGCGGCGAGCAGTACTTC.

The chain joins TRBV7-8 to TRBJ2-7, with D tentatively TRBD1 (6 bases). The CDR3 consists of 14 residues. V lost 4 bases and J lost 1, with 11 bases in between. Germline V gene lookup returns CDR1 SGHVS and CDR2 FQNEAQ. CDR3 in amino acids: CASSWDTPSYEQYF. The CDR3 DNA reads TGTGCCAGCAGCTGGGACACTCCTTCCTACGAGCAGTACTTC. Looking up the rest from reference TRBV7-8 and TRBJ2-7 gives the full variable domain: GAGVSQSPRYKVAKRGQDVALRCDPISGHVSLFWYQQALGQGPEFLTYFQNEAQLDKSGLPSDRFFAERPEGSVSTLKIQRTQQEDSAVYLCASSWDTPSYEQYFGPGTRLTVT.